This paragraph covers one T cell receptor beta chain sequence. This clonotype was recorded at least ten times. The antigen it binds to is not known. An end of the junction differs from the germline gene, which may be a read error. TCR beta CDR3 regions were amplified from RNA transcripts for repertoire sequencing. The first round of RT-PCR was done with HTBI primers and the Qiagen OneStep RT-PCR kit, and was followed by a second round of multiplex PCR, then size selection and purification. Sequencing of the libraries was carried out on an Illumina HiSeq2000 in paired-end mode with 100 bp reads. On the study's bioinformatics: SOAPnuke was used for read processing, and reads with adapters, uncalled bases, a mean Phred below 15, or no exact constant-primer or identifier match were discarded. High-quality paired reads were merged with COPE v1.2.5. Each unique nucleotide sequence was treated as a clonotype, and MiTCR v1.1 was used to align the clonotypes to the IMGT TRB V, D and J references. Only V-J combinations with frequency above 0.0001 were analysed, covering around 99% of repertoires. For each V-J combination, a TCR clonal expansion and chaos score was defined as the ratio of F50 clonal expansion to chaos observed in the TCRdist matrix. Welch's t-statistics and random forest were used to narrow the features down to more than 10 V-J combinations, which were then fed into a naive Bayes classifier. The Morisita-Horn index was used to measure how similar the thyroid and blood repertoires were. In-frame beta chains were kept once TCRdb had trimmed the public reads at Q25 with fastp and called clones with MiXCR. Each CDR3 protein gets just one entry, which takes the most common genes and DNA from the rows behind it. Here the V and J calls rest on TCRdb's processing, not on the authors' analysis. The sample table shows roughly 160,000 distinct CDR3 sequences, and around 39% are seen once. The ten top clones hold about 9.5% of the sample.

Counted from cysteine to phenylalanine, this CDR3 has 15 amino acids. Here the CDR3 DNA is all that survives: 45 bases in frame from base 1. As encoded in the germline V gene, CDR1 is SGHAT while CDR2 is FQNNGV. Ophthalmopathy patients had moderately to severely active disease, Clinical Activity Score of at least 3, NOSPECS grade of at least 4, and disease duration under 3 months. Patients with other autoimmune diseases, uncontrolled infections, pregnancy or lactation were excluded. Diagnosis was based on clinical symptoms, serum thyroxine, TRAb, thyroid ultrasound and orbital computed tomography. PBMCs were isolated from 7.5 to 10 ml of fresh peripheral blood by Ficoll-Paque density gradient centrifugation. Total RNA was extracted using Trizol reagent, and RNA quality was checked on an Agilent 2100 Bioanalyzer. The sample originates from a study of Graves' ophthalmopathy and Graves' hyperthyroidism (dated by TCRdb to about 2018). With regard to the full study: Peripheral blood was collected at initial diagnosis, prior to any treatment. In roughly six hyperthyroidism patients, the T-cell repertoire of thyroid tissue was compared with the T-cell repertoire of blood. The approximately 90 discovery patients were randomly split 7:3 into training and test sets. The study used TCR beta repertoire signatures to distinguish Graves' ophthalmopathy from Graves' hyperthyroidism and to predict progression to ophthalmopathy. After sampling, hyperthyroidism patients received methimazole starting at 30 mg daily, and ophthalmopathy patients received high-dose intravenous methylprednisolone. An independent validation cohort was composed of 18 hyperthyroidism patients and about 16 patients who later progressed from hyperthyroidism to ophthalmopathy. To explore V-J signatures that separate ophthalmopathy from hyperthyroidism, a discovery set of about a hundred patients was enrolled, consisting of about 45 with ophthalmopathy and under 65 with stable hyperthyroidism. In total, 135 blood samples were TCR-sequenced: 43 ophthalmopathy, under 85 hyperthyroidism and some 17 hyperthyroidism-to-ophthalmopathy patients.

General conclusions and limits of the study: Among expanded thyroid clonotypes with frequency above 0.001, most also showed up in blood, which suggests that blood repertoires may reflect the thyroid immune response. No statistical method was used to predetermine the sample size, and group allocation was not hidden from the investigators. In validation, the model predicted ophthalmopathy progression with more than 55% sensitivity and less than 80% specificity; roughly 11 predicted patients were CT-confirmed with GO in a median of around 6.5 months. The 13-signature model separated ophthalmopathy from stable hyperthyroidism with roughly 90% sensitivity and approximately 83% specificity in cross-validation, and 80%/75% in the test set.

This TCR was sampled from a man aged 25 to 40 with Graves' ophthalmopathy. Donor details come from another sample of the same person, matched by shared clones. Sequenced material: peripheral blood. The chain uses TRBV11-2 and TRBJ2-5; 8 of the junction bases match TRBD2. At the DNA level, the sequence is TGTGCCAGCTCCCCGGGGGGGGGGAATCAAGAGGCCCAGTACTTC. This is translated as CASSPGGGNQEAQYF.